This T cell receptor beta chain originates from a study of OX40 agonist ivuxolimab in advanced cancers. Study summary: Patients received ivuxolimab, an agonistic anti-OX40 (CD134) antibody.

This clone was seen once. Its antigen is still unknown. Profiling relied on immunoSEQ multiplex PCR, and the TCRdb table lists in-frame clones only, not all of them. The repertoire has fewer than 85,000 clones, around nine tenths of them found once; the top ten carry around 0.7%. Study-wide results and limits: CD8+ T cells were the subset that, on average, had more expanded clones than CD4+. Clones of CD4+ and CD8+ blood T cells grew by week 6 at doses of 0.1 to 3.0 mg/kg.

Unmatched junction bases numbered 9, after V lost 3 bases and J lost 5 bases. The CDR3 consists of 16 residues. Germline-derived CDR1 and CDR2 are MGHDK and SYGVNS. The receptor comes from an adult with an advanced solid tumor such as melanoma, head and neck, liver or kidney cancer. The sample consisted of CD4+ or CD8+ T cells sorted from blood, taken in a trial of the OX40 agonist ivuxolimab. The chain is built from TRBV25-1 and TRBJ2-5; 10 nucleotides match TRBD2. The CDR3 region has the DNA TGTGCCAGCAGTGACGCAAGCGGGAGGGGGTCCGAGACCCAGTACTTC. Its translation is CASSDASGRGSETQYF.